This T cell receptor (beta chain) was recorded in a study of post-analysis software for immune sequencing data. Study-level information: Recorded subtypes: relapsing-remitting, secondary progressive, progressive-relapsing; some patients unannotated. Findings and limits, study-wide: Included in a set of about five TRBV segments more frequent in patients than controls were TRBV5-6, TRBV5-1 and TRBV20-1. Comparison with controls showed significantly lower normalized Chao1 diversity in multiple sclerosis patients.

Trimming left V 0 bases short and J 7 bases short, with 18 bases between. CDR3 length: 16 residues. Per germline, CDR1 SGHVS and CDR2 FNYEAQ. The authors incorporated unique molecular identifiers into the TCR beta cDNA libraries. Input populations of about 1 to 11 million T cells gave rise to hundreds of thousands of cDNA molecules. TCRdb reprocessed the PCR reads with MiXCR, giving one entry per CDR3 protein. Among approximately 770,000 distinct CDR3 sequences listed, 35% to 55% were seen once. On this clonotype itself: Its antigen is unidentified.

Sequencing was performed on blood. The receptor was isolated from a girl aged 10 to 17 with multiple sclerosis. V is TRBV7-6 and J is TRBJ1-2; no firm D call. CDR3: CASSLAGDPGVGGYTF. The CDR3 DNA sequence: TGTGCCAGCAGCTTAGCGGGTGATCCGGGTGTAGGTGGCTACACCTTC. Full variable domain (missing parts from reference TRBV7-6 and TRBJ1-2): GAGVSQSPRYKVTKRGQDVALRCDPISGHVSLYWYRQALGQGPEFLTYFNYEAQQDKSGLPNDRFSAERPEGSISTLTIQRTEQRDSAMYRCASSLAGDPGVGGYTFGSGTRLTVV.